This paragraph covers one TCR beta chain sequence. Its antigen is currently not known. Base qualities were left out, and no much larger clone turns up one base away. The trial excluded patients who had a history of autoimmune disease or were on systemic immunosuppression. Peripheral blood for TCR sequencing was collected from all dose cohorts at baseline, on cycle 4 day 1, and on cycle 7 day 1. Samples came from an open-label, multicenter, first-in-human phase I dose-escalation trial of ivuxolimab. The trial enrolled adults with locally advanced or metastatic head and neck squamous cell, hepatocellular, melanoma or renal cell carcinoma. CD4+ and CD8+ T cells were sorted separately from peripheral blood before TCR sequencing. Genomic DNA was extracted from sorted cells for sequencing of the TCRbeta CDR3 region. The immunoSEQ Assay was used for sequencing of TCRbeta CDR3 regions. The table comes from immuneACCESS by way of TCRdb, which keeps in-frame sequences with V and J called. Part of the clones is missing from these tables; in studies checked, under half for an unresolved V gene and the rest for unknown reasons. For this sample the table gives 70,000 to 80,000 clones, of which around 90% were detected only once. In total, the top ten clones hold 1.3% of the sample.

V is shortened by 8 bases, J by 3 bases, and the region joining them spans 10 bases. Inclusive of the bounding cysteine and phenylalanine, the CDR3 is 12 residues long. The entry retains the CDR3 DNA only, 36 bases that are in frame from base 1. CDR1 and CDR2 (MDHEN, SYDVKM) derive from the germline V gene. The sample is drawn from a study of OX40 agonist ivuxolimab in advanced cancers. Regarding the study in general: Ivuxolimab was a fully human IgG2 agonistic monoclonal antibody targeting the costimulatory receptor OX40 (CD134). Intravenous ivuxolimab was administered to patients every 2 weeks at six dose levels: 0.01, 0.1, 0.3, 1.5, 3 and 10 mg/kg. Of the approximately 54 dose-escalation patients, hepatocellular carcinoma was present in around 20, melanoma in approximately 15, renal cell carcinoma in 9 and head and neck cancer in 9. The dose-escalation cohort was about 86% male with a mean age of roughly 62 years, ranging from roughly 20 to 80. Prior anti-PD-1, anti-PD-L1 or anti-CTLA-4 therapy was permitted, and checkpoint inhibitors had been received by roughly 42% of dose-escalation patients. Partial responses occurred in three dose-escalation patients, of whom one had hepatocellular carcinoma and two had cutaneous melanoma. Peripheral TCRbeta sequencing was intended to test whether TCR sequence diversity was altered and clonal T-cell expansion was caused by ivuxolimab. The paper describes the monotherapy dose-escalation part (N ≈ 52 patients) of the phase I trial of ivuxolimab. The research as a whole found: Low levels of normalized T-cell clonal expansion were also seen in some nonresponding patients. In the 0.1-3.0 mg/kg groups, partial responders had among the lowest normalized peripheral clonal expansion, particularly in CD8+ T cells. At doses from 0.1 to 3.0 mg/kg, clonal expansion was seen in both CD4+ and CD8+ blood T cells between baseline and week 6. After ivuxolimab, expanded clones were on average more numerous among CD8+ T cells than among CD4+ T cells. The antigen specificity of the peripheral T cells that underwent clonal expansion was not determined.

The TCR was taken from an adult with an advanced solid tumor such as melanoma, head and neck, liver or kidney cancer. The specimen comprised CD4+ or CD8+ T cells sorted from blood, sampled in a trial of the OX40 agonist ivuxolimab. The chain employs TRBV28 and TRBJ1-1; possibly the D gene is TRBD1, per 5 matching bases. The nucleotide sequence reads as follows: TGTGCCAGCGCCTCACAGGACACTGAAGCTTTCTTT. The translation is CASASQDTEAFF.